One and the same sample provided the 25 T cell receptor beta chains below, sequenced in a study of T cell repertoires in cytomegalovirus infection. A single record per CDR3 protein comes from TCRdb applying MiXCR to the reads. The sample has under 500,000 distinct CDR3 sequences, roughly 42% seen once. These receptors' targets are unknown. Source: cultured PBMCs, taken from culture after CMV antigen stimulation. The receptors stem from a human donor in good health (CMV status not recorded). Some clones in this sample may be carry-over from other donors' samples.

This clonotype was seen only once. This chain uses TRBV10-3 with TRBJ1-1; possibly TRBD1 for D (5 bases). Germline lookup yields CDR1 ENHRY and CDR2 SYGVKD. The CDR3 consists of 13 residues. The V and J ends lost 10 bases and 4 bases respectively, with 16 bases between them. CDR3 region: CATLQQGATEAFF. Here the CDR3 DNA reads TGTGCCACCCTCCAGCAGGGAGCCACTGAAGCTTTCTTT.

V usage is TRBV6-5 and J usage is TRBJ1-1; 8 bases line up with TRBD1. In germline, CDR1 is MNHEY, CDR2 SVGAGI. V gave up 2 bases and J gave up 5 bases; unmatched junction bases: 4. The CDR3 consists of 14 residues. The CDR3 spells CASSYQGAKTEAFF. The CDR3 coding sequence is TGTGCCAGCAGTTACCAGGGGGCGAAGACTGAAGCTTTCTTT.

Only a few counts were recorded for this clonotype. In nucleotides, the CDR3 is TGCAGTGCTTCGAGACAGGGGGGTCAGCCCCAGCATTTT. This translates into CSASRQGGQPQHF. V and J are TRBV20-1 and TRBJ1-5, with 9 bases lining up with TRBD1. Germline trimming cut 5 bases from V and 6 bases from J; bases unmatched to any gene: 5. The length of the CDR3 is 13 residues. The germline V gene encodes CDR1 DFQATT and CDR2 SNEGSKA (reference sequence).

This clonotype was counted between two and nine times. The CDR3 region is CASSPGQGIAQHF. CDR3 coding DNA: TGTGCCAGCAGTCCGGGACAGGGGATAGCCCAGCATTTT. The gene calls are TRBV6-6 and TRBJ1-5, with 10 bases fitting TRBD1. Germline CDR1 is MNHNY and CDR2 is SVGAGI (reference sequence). Trimming took 5 bases from V and 11 from J; bases not matched to a gene: 6. The CDR3 length is 13 residues.

At least ten counts were recorded for this clonotype. The V and J genes are TRBV7-2 and TRBJ2-1; tentative D call: TRBD1 (5 bases). CDR3 size: 13 residues. V was trimmed by 5 bases and J by 9 bases, leaving 14 bases between them. Germline CDR1 is SGHTA and CDR2 is FQGNSA. Written as DNA, the CDR3 is TGTGCCAGCAGCCGCCGGCAGCAGGGTGAGCAGTTCTTC. It translates to CASSRRQQGEQFF.

The chain has TRBV29-1 and TRBJ2-5, with TRBD1 matching 8 bases. After removal of 7 bases from V and 5 bases from J, the junction contained 3 bases not matched to a gene. Germline CDR1 is SQVTM and CDR2 is ANQGSEA. This CDR3 is built from 11 residues. The chain's CDR3 is CSADRGETQYF. The CDR3, as DNA: TGCAGCGCTGACAGGGGCGAGACCCAGTACTTC.

The V gene is TRBV6-1, the J gene TRBJ1-3; D unclear. The CDR3 loop spans 14 amino acids. Germline-derived CDR1 and CDR2 are MNHNS and SASEGT. Trimming left V 4 bases short and J 0 bases short, with 7 bases between. CDR3 in DNA: TGTGCCAGCAGTGCCACTGACTCTGGAAACACCATATATTTT. Residues: CASSATDSGNTIYF.

This clonotype was seen more than once but under ten times. The chain joins TRBV18 to TRBJ2-3; D is ambiguous. V was cut by 10 bases and J by 3 bases, with 17 bases left in between. The CDR3 covers 14 residues. Germline V CDR1 and CDR2: KGHSH, LQKENI. The CDR3 nucleotides are TGTGCCACTCGGAAAAGCTTAGGGACAGATACGCAGTATTTT. Its translation is CATRKSLGTDTQYF. Full variable domain (missing parts from reference TRBV18 and TRBJ2-3): NAGVMQNPRHLVRRRGQEARLRCSPMKGHSHVYWYRQLPEEGLKFMVYLQKENIIDESGMPKERFSAEFPKEGPSILRIQQVVRGDSAAYFCATRKSLGTDTQYFGPGTRLTVL.

The chain uses TRBV7-2 and TRBJ2-7; 7 bases line up with TRBD1. Germline CDR1 is SGHTA and CDR2 is FQGNSA. The CDR3 length is 13 residues. V gave up 6 bases and J gave up 6 bases; unmatched junction bases: 8. CDR3 DNA: TGTGCCAGCAGTCCTAGGGGGCTACGCGAGCAGTACTTC. It codes for CASSPRGLREQYF.

The chain uses TRBV29-1 and TRBJ2-1, with D possibly matching TRBD2 (6 bases). The germline V gene has CDR1 SQVTM and CDR2 ANQGSEA. The CDR3 covers 14 residues. Trimming took off 4 bases at V and 7 bases at J, with 17 bases between the two ends. This chain's CDR3 is CSVVELAGRNEQFF. The CDR3 region has the DNA TGCAGCGTTGTGGAACTAGCAGGCAGGAATGAGCAGTTCTTC.

This clonotype was detected only a few times. The rearrangement links TRBV18 to TRBJ2-3, with D perhaps TRBD2 (6 bases). In germline, CDR1 is KGHSH, CDR2 LQKENI. V lost 3 bases and J 4 bases, leaving 14 bases between the germline ends. CDR3 length: 15 residues. The CDR3 sequence is CASSPTGLRPDTQYF. The CDR3 DNA reads as TGTGCCAGCTCACCCACGGGACTTAGGCCAGATACGCAGTATTTT.

The V call is TRBV6-5, the J call TRBJ1-2; D is perhaps TRBD1 (5 bases). The CDR3 totals 16 residues. Germline V gene data show CDR1 as MNHEY and CDR2 as SVGAGI. With 7 bases removed from V and 4 bases from J, the gap between germline ends came to 22 bases. CDR3 nucleotides: TGTGCCAGCACTAGGGGTTGGGGGGAGAGTAGCTATGGCTACACCTTC. Its protein product is CASTRGWGESSYGYTF.

On this clonotype: One end of the junction is discordant with germline, which a read error may explain. The V call is TRBV7-9, the J call TRBJ2-1; 7 bases are a match to TRBD2. CDR3 size: 15 residues. From germline, CDR1 is SEHNR and CDR2 FQNEAQ (reference sequence). The CDR3 coding sequence is TGTGCCAGCAGCTTATACCGGGGGGACCAGTCGGAGCGGTTCTTC. This gives the protein CASSLYRGDQSERFF.

This clonotype appeared a few times. The limits of the CDR3 on the DNA are not certain, so only TCRdb's listed CDR3 is given. The rearrangement links TRBV12-3 or TRBV12-4 to TRBJ2-3; TRBD1, the table's D call, lacks a check against the DNA. The CDR3 region is 13 residues in length, termini included. The CDR3 is CASSTSTADTQYF.

CDR3 coding DNA: TGTGCCAGCAGTTACTTCGGGACAGCCAAGGGGTCCTATAATTCACCCCTCCACTTT. Amino acid sequence: CASSYFGTAKGSYNSPLHF. V gene TRBV6-5 combines with J gene TRBJ1-6; 7 bases agree with TRBD1. The CDR3 totals 19 residues. V dropped 1 base and J dropped 1; count of bases not matched to a gene: 10. Per the germline V gene, CDR1 is MNHEY and CDR2 is SVGAGI.

V usage is TRBV5-4 and J usage is TRBJ2-6; no reliable D call. Trimming removed 9 bases from V and 1 base from J, with 23 bases in between. CDR3 length equals 18 residues. Germline V gene lookup returns CDR1 SGHNT and CDR2 YYREEE (reference sequence). The CDR3 DNA sequence: TGTGCCACCCGTCCGCCTCAATCGGCCTTTTCTGGGGCCAACGTCCTGACTTTC. It codes for CATRPPQSAFSGANVLTF.

This clonotype occurred a few times. This chain uses TRBV4-1 with TRBJ1-4; D is unresolved. There are 18 residues in the CDR3. Germline values: CDR1 MGHRA, CDR2 YSYEKL. Trimming took off 2 bases at V and 0 bases at J, with 16 bases between the two ends. CDR3 region: CASSQLPATISTNEKLFF. The CDR3 coding sequence is TGCGCCAGCAGCCAACTGCCAGCTACAATTTCAACTAATGAAAAACTGTTTTTT.

V usage is TRBV2 and J usage is TRBJ1-3; TRBD1 might be the D (6 bases). Trimming pared 5 bases from V and 8 bases from J, leaving 13 bases between. The germline gives CDR1 SNHLY, CDR2 FYNNEI. The CDR3 spans 13 residues. CDR3 sequence: CASSPGQRDTIYF. As DNA, the CDR3 is TGTGCCAGCAGTCCAGGACAGCGGGACACCATATATTTT.

The chain joins TRBV20-1 to TRBJ1-1; possibly TRBD1 for D (6 bases). The CDR3 is 15 residues long. V lost 3 bases to trimming and J lost 5 bases, with 19 bases between them. Per the germline V gene, CDR1 is DFQATT and CDR2 is SNEGSKA (reference sequence). Written as DNA, the CDR3 is TGCAGTGCTAGTCTCGACCCTCACAGGGCTACTGAAGCTTTCTTT. It yields the protein CSASLDPHRATEAFF.

This CDR3 is CASSFPGTQEQYF. The CDR3 coding sequence is TGTGCCAGCAGCTTCCCCGGGACGCAGGAGCAGTACTTC. This sequence joins TRBV11-2 and TRBJ2-7; the D gene could be TRBD1 or TRBD2 (5 bases each). The CDR3 has 13 residues. Germline V gene lookup returns CDR1 SGHAT and CDR2 FQNNGV. V was trimmed by 3 bases and J by 7 bases, leaving 13 bases between them.

The chain combines TRBV5-1 with TRBJ1-1; 8 bases match TRBD1. The junction had 8 bases not matched to a gene; V was cut back by 4 bases and J by 0 bases. Germline V gives CDR1 SGHRS, CDR2 YFSETQ. This CDR3 comprises 16 residues. CDR3 sequence reads: CASSPGQGMVNTEAFF. For the CDR3, the DNA is TGCGCCAGCAGCCCCGGACAGGGAATGGTGAACACTGAAGCTTTCTTT. Based on the CDR3 plus reference TRBV5-1 and TRBJ1-1, the full variable domain is KAGVTQTPRYLIKTRGQQVTLSCSPISGHRSVSWYQQTPGQGLQFLFEYFSETQRNKGNFPGRFSGRQFSNSRSEMNVSTLELGDSALYLCASSPGQGMVNTEAFFGQGTRLTVV.

Only a few counts were recorded for this clonotype. The chain joins TRBV7-2 to TRBJ2-5; D is undetermined. The V gene's germline CDR1 is SGHTA and CDR2 FQGNSA. The CDR3 sequence is 14 residues long. Trimming took 3 bases from V and 2 from J, leaving 10 bases between them. CDR3 amino acids: CASSFARRQETQYF. In DNA form, the CDR3 reads TGTGCCAGCAGCTTTGCTCGGAGACAAGAGACCCAGTACTTC.

This clonotype was detected many times. The rearrangement uses TRBV7-2 and TRBJ2-3; no clear D gene. With 3 bases removed from V and 6 bases from J, the gap between germline ends came to 13 bases. The CDR3 spans 14 residues. CDR1 SGHTA and CDR2 FQGNSA come from the germline V gene. The CDR3 sequence is CASSFGVPEDTQYF. CDR3 in DNA: TGTGCCAGCAGCTTTGGGGTCCCAGAGGATACGCAGTATTTT.

The chain links TRBV4-3 to TRBJ2-3, with 10 positions matching TRBD2. CDR3 length: 16 residues. V dropped 1 base and J dropped 10; count of bases not matched to a gene: 11. Germline CDR1 is LGHNA and CDR2 is YSLEER. In nucleotides, the CDR3 is TGCGCCAGCAGCCAAGTAGCGGGGGGTGTCGGAGCGGCGCAGTATTTT. Its protein product is CASSQVAGGVGAAQYF.

The rearrangement uses TRBV6-1 and TRBJ1-5; D is perhaps TRBD1 (5 bases). The CDR3 is made up of 15 amino acids. Trimming cost V 4 bases and J 0 bases, with 10 bases left between them. Germline loops: CDR1 MNHNS, CDR2 SASEGT. The CDR3 spells CASSGPRDSNQPQHF. The CDR3 nucleotides are TGTGCCAGCAGTGGTCCCAGGGATAGCAATCAGCCCCAGCATTTT.